These T cell receptor beta chains were read from a single sample in a study of blood T cell repertoires in COVID-19. Clones were sequenced by immunoSEQ multiplex PCR, and TCRdb holds only the in-frame ones, with some missing. The sample carries about 140,000 clones, 84% recorded once. Sequences were obtained from peripheral blood. The source is a human donor in a cohort sampled during active COVID-19. CDR3s leave out the opening cysteine and the closing phenylalanine or tryptophan. The order of the fields is J gene, V gene, CDR3 protein.

J: TRBJ2-1
V: TRBV27
CDR3: ASLSPGQGQEQF

J: TRBJ1-5
V: TRBV10-3
CDR3: AIREDRGGNQPQH

J: TRBJ2-7
V: TRBV3-1/TRBV3-2
CDR3: ASSQNGYYEQY

J: TRBJ2-3
V: TRBV5-1
CDR3: ASSLLTSTDTQY

J: TRBJ2-7
V: TRBV18
CDR3: ASSPVQGASEQY

J: TRBJ2-5
V: TRBV7-9
CDR3: ASTHVTSGQETQY

J: TRBJ2-3
V: TRBV5-4
CDR3: ASSLVTGTGIDTQY

J: TRBJ1-5
V: TRBV19
CDR3: ASSTPGQGNQPQH

J: TRBJ2-7
V: TRBV4-2
CDR3: ASSQEWGGGGVYEQY

J: TRBJ2-3
V: TRBV7-2
CDR3: ASSLNAGGTDTQY

J: TRBJ2-7
V: TRBV5-1
CDR3: ASRLGGTGSYEQY

J: TRBJ1-3
V: TRBV5-1
CDR3: ASSFDRSGNTIY

J: TRBJ2-3
V: TRBV2
CDR3: ASNHRQGPDTQY

J: TRBJ2-6
V: TRBV7-9
CDR3: ASSLRASGGPSGANVLT

J: TRBJ2-1
V: TRBV29-1
CDR3: SVEGLRTEVFYNEQF

J: TRBJ2-2
V: TRBV5-1
CDR3: ASSLGTGLTGELF

J: TRBJ2-3
V: TRBV5-1
CDR3: ASSLEGYGTDTQY

J: TRBJ2-1
V: TRBV25-1
CDR3: ASSAILAGGPREQF

J: TRBJ2-6
V: TRBV19
CDR3: ASSILGAGTGANVLT

J: TRBJ2-7
V: TRBV2
CDR3: ASRADYYEQY